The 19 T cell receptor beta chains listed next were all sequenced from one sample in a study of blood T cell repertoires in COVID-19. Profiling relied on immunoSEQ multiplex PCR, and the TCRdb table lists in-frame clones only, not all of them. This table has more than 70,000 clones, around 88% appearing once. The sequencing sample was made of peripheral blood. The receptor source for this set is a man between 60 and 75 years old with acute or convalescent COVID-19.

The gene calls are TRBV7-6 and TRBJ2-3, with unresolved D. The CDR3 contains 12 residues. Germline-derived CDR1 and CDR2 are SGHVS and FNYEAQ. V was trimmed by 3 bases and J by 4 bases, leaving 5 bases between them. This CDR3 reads CASSFSSDTQYF. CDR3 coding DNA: TGTGCCAGCAGCTTTTCCTCAGATACGCAGTATTTT.

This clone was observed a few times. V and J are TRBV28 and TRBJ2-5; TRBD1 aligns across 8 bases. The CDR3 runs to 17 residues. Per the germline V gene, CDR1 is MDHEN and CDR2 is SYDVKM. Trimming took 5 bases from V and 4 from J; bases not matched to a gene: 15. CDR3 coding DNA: TGTGCCAGCAGTAAAACGGGACAGGAGCCCAGCGTAGAGACCCAGTACTTC. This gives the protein CASSKTGQEPSVETQYF. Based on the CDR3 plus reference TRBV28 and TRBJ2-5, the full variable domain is DVKVTQSSRYLVKRTGEKVFLECVQDMDHENMFWYRQDPGLGLRLIYFSYDVKMKEKGDIPEGYSVSREKKERFSLILESASTNQTSMYLCASSKTGQEPSVETQYFGPGTRLLVL.

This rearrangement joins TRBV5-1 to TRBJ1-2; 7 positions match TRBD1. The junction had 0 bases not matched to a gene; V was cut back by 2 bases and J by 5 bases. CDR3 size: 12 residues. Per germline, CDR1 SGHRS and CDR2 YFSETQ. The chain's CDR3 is CASSLQGYGYTF. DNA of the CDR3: TGCGCCAGCAGCTTACAGGGGTATGGCTACACCTTC.

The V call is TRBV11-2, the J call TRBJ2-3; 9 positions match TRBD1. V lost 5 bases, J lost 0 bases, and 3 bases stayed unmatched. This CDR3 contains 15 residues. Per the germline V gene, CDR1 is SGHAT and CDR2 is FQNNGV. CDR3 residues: CASSTGQGSTDTQYF. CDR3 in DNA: TGTGCCAGCAGCACCGGACAGGGGAGCACAGATACGCAGTATTTT.

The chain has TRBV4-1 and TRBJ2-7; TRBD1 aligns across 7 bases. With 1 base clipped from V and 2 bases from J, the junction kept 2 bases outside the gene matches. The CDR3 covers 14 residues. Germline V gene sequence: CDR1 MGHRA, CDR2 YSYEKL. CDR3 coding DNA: TGCGCCAGCAGCCAAGGGACAGGCACCTACGAGCAGTACTTC. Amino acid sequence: CASSQGTGTYEQYF.

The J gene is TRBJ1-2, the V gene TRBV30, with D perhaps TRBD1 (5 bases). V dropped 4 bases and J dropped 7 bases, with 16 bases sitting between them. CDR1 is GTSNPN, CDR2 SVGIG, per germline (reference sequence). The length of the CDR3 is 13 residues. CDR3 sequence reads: CAWIPWGGSGYTF. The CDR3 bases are TGTGCCTGGATCCCCTGGGGGGGGTCTGGCTACACCTTC.

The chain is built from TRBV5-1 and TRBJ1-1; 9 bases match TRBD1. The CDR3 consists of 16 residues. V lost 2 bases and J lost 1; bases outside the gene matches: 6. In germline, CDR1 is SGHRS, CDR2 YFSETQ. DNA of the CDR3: TGCGCCAGCAGCTTAGCGGGACAGGGACAGAACACTGAAGCTTTCTTT. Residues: CASSLAGQGQNTEAFF.

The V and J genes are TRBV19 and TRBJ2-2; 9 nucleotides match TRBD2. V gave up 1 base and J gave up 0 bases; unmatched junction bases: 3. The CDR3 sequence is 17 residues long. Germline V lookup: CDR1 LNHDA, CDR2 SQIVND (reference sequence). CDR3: CASSIVLAGANTGELFF. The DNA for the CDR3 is TGTGCCAGTAGTATAGTCTTAGCGGGGGCGAACACCGGGGAGCTGTTTTTT.

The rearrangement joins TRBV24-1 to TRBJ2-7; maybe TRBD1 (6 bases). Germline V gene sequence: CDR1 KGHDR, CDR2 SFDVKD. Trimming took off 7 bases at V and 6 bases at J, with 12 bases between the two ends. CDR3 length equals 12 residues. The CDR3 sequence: CATSRTETEQYF. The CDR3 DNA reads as TGTGCCACCAGCCGGACAGAAACCGAGCAGTACTTC.

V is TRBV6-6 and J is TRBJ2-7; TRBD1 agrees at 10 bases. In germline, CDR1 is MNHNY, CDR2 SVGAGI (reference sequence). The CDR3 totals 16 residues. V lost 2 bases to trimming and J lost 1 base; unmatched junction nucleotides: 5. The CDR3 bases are TGTGCCAGCAGTTACGGAGGACAGGGGGATTCCTACGAGCAGTACTTC. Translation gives CASSYGGQGDSYEQYF.

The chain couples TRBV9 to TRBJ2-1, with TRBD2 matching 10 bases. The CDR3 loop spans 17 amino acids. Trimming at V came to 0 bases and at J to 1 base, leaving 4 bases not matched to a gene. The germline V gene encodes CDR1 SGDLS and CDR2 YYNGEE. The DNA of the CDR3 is TGTGCCAGCAGCGTAGGCAGCGGGAGGGTTTCCTACAATGAGCAGTTCTTC. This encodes CASSVGSGRVSYNEQFF.

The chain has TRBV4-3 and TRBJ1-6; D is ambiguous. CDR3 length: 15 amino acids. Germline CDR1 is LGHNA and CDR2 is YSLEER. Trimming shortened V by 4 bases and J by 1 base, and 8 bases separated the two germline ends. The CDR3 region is CASSRAQSYNSPLHF. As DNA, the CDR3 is TGCGCCAGCAGCCGAGCACAGTCCTATAATTCACCCCTCCACTTT.

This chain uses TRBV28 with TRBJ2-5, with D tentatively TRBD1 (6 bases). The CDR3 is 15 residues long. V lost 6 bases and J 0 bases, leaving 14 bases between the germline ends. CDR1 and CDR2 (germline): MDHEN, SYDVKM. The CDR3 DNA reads TGTGCCAGCAGCTCCCGAGGGGGTCACCAAGAGACCCAGTACTTC. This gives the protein CASSSRGGHQETQYF.

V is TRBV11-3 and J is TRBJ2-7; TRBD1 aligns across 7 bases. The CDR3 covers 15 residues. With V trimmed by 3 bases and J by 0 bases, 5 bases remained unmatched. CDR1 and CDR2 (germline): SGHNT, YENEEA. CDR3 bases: TGTGCCAGCAGCTTCGCCTCAGGGGGCTCCTACGAGCAGTACTTC. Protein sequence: CASSFASGGSYEQYF.

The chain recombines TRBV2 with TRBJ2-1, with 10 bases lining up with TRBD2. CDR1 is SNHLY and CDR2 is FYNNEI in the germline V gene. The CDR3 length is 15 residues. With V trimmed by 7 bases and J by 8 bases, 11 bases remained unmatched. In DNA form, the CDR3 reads TGTGCCAGCATTAGACTAGCGGGCTTCCAAGATGAGCAGTTCTTC. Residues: CASIRLAGFQDEQFF.

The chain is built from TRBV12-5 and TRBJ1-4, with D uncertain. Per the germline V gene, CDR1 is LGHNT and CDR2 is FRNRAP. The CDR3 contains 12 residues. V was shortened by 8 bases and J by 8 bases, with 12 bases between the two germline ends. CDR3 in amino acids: CASSLRGEKLFF. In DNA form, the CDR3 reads TGTGCTAGTTCCCTTCGAGGGGAAAAACTGTTTTTT.

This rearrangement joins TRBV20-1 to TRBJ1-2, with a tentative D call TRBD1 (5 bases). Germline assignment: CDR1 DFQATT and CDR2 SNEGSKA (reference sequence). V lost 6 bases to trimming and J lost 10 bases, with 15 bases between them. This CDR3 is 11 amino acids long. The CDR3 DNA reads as TGCAGTGCCCCTTCCAGGGAAGACTACACCTTC. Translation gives CSAPSREDYTF.

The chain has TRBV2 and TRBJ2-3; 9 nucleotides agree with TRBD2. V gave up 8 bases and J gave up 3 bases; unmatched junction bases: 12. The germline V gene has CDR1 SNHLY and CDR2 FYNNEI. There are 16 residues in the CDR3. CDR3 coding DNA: TGTGCCAGCGGGGGGAGTAGCGGGAGTAGAACAGATACGCAGTATTTT. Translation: CASGGSSGSRTDTQYF.

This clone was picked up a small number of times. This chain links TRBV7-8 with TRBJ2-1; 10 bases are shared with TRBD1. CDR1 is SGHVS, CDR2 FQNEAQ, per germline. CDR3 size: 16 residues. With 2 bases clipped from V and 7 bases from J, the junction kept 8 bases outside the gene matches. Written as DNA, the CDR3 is TGTGCCAGCAGCTTAAGGACAGGGGGTGTTAAGAATGAGCAGTTCTTC. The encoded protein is CASSLRTGGVKNEQFF.